This T cell receptor (beta chain) was captured in a study of blood T cells in healthy people across ages. Together with a sample-barcoded 5' primer, a J-beta primer mix was included in a second PCR lasting about 7 to 11 cycles. A template-switch adaptor that had 12 random nucleotides put a tag on each cDNA molecule. TCRdb reprocessed the 5' RACE reads via MiXCR and lists one record per CDR3 protein. The sample includes about 900,000 distinct CDR3 sequences, around 49% of them seen just once. The germline V gene has CDR1 SGHKS and CDR2 YYEKEE (reference sequence). CDR3 size: 15 residues. Trimming took 6 bases from V and 4 from J; bases not matched to a gene: 11.

What was sequenced was blood. The TCR was taken from a man aged 25 to 40 in good health. This chain links TRBV5-5 with TRBJ2-7; 9 nucleotides match TRBD1. CDR3 loop: CASTRTGEERYEQYF. Written as DNA, the CDR3 is TGTGCCAGCACGCGGACAGGGGAGGAAAGATACGAGCAGTACTTC.